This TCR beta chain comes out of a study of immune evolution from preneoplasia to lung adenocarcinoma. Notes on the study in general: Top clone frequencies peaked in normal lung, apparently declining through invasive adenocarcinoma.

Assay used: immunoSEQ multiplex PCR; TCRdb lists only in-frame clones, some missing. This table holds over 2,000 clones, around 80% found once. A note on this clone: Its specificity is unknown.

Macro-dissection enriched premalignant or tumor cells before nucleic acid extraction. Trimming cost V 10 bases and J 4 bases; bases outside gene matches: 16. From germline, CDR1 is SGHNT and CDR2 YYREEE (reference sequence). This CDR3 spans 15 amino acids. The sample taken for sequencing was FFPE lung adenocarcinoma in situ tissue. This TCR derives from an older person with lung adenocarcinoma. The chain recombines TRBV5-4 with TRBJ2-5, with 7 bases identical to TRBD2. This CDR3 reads CASALGGGSLETQYF. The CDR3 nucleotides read TGTGCCTCCGCGCTGGGGGGAGGGTCTCTAGAGACCCAGTACTTC.